The 30 T cell receptor beta chains below all came from one sample that was sequenced in a study of cytomegalovirus exposure and HLA in healthy donors. With 60 Vbeta and 13 Jbeta primers, the PCR was carried out. The repertoire was sequenced with immunoSEQ multiplex PCR; TCRdb's copy has only in-frame clones and lacks some. The sample records about 120,000 clones, around 80% being singletons. The source material was PBMCs. These receptors were obtained from a female donor in good health and CMV-seropositive.

This clone was seen just once. The V gene is TRBV19, the J gene TRBJ1-5, with a possible D match to TRBD1 (5 bases). Between the trimmed V and J ends, which lost 2 bases and 5 bases, there was a span of 10 bases. The CDR3 has 14 residues. The germline gives CDR1 LNHDA, CDR2 SQIVND (reference sequence). The CDR3 reads CASSIQGWDQPQHF. Here the CDR3 DNA reads TGTGCCAGTAGTATACAGGGATGGGATCAGCCCCAGCATTTT. The variable domain in full, completed from reference TRBV19 and TRBJ1-5, reads DGGITQSPKYLFRKEGQNVTLSCEQNLNHDAMYWYRQDPGQGLRLIYYSQIVNDFQKGDIAEGYSVSREKKESFPLTVTSAQKNPTAFYLCASSIQGWDQPQHFGDGTRLSIL.

The chain combines TRBV9 with TRBJ2-6; weak D call: TRBD1 (6 bases). Germline V gene data show CDR1 as SGDLS and CDR2 as YYNGEE. V lost 2 bases and J 0 bases, leaving 21 bases between the germline ends. This CDR3 spans 20 amino acids. Here the CDR3 reads CASSVAREQGTVSGANVLTF. The CDR3 DNA reads as TGTGCCAGCAGCGTCGCTCGAGAACAGGGAACCGTCTCTGGGGCCAACGTCCTGACTTTC.

The CDR3 coding sequence is TGTGCCAGCAGCCAGACAGGGGTGGGAAACACCATATATTTT. Its protein product is CASSQTGVGNTIYF. The chain joins TRBV4-2 to TRBJ1-3, with 8 bases identical to TRBD1. Germline loops: CDR1 LGHNA, CDR2 YNFKEQ. The length of the CDR3 is 14 residues. After removal of 3 bases from V and 4 bases from J, the junction contained 2 bases not matched to a gene.

The rearrangement joins TRBV2 to TRBJ1-1; perhaps TRBD1 as D (6 bases). V lost 6 bases and J 1 base, leaving 12 bases between the germline ends. CDR3 length: 14 amino acids. CDR1 and CDR2 (germline): SNHLY, FYNNEI. CDR3 sequence: CASRGTGRNTEAFF. The CDR3 bases are TGTGCCAGCAGGGGCACAGGGAGGAACACTGAAGCTTTCTTT.

This rearrangement joins TRBV2 to TRBJ1-1, with D unclear. Trimming removed 6 bases at V and 4 bases at J, with 12 bases between. The germline V gene encodes CDR1 SNHLY and CDR2 FYNNEI. This CDR3 comprises 13 residues. Here the CDR3 DNA reads TGTGCCAGCAGGGTCCGGTCTAGCACTGAAGCTTTCTTT. This sequence encodes CASRVRSSTEAFF.

The CDR3 coding sequence is TGCGCCAGCAGCCGGACTTCTGACAGGAGGTCGTATAATTCACCCCTCCACTTT. Protein: CASSRTSDRRSYNSPLHF. This chain uses TRBV4-1 with TRBJ1-6; TRBD1 might be the D (6 bases). The germline gives CDR1 MGHRA, CDR2 YSYEKL. The V end lost 4 bases, the J end lost 4 bases, and 20 bases lay between the germline ends. CDR3 size: 18 residues.

In its sample, this clone was seen a few times. Within the sample, other DNA sequences also encode this same CDR3. The V call is TRBV6-5, the J call TRBJ1-6; TRBD1 aligns across 8 bases. V shed 5 bases and J 7 bases; nucleotides not matched to a gene: 4. The CDR3 length is 14 residues. Germline V lookup: CDR1 MNHEY, CDR2 SVGAGI. CDR3 amino acids: CASSPRDRNSPLHF. The CDR3 DNA reads as TGTGCCAGCAGTCCCCGGGACAGGAATTCACCCCTCCACTTT.

This sequence joins TRBV5-1 and TRBJ1-2, with 7 bases that match TRBD1. This CDR3 has 14 amino acids. Germline V gives CDR1 SGHRS, CDR2 YFSETQ. The V and J ends lost 4 bases and 8 bases, in that order; junction bases with no gene match: 11. The CDR3 spells CASSMDRPKGGYTF. DNA of the CDR3: TGCGCCAGCAGCATGGACAGGCCAAAGGGGGGCTACACCTTC.

V gene TRBV27 combines with J gene TRBJ2-7, with TRBD2 identical over 9 bases. CDR1 and CDR2 from the germline V gene are MNHEY and SMNVEV (reference sequence). This CDR3 is built from 16 residues. V lost 5 bases, J lost 2 bases, and 10 bases stayed unmatched. The CDR3 here is CASSLTVVAGAYEQYF. The CDR3 nucleotides read TGTGCCAGCAGTCTAACCGTCGTAGCGGGGGCCTACGAGCAGTACTTC.

The chain employs TRBV19 and TRBJ2-3, with TRBD1 as a possible D gene (6 bases). Germline-derived CDR1 and CDR2 are LNHDA and SQIVND (reference sequence). The length of the CDR3 is 14 residues. Trimming removed 5 bases from V and 4 bases from J, with 13 bases in between. The CDR3 sequence is CASSPGHQADTQYF. Here the CDR3 DNA reads TGTGCCAGTAGTCCGGGACATCAAGCAGATACGCAGTATTTT.

The chain links TRBV6-6 to TRBJ1-1; 9 positions match TRBD1. Germline CDR1 and CDR2: MNHNY and SVGAGI (reference sequence). V shed 0 bases, J shed 6 bases, and the junction held 5 bases outside the gene matches. The CDR3 totals 15 residues. CDR3 DNA sequence: TGTGCCAGCAGTTACTCGAGGGACAGGGTCGCTGAAGCTTTCTTT. Residues: CASSYSRDRVAEAFF.

The chain carries TRBV25-1 and TRBJ1-2; possibly TRBD1 for D (5 bases). V dropped 5 bases and J dropped 1 base, with 11 bases sitting between them. The CDR3 consists of 14 residues. Germline lookup yields CDR1 MGHDK and CDR2 SYGVNS. CDR3 sequence: CASSHSGFNYGYTF. The CDR3 DNA sequence: TGTGCCAGCAGTCATTCAGGGTTTAACTATGGCTACACCTTC.

The chain joins TRBV4-3 to TRBJ1-5; the D gene is possibly TRBD1 (5 bases). This CDR3 region has 16 residues. Germline values: CDR1 LGHNA, CDR2 YSLEER. V lost 1 base, J lost 9 bases, and 19 bases lay in between. CDR3 DNA: TGCGCCAGCAGCCAAGCAGCCGGGGACTTTATTGGGCCCCAGCATTTT. Residues: CASSQAAGDFIGPQHF.

The chain links TRBV9 to TRBJ2-5, with D maybe TRBD2 (5 bases). There are 14 residues in the CDR3. The ends were cut back, 0 bases at V and 3 bases at J, with 9 bases in the middle. The germline V gene has CDR1 SGDLS and CDR2 YYNGEE. DNA for the CDR3: TGTGCCAGCAGCGTAGGGCTAGCTAAAGAGACCCAGTACTTC. Amino acids: CASSVGLAKETQYF.

This chain uses TRBV7-2 with TRBJ1-4, with 9 bases lining up with TRBD1. Germline V gene data show CDR1 as SGHTA and CDR2 as FQGNSA. This CDR3 is built from 14 residues. The junction had 7 bases not matched to a gene; V was cut back by 6 bases and J by 8 bases. CDR3 in amino acids: CASRQQGAGEKLFF. DNA of the CDR3: TGTGCCAGCAGACAACAGGGGGCGGGGGAAAAACTGTTTTTT.

This clone was seen only once. The rearrangement links TRBV29-1 to TRBJ2-3; TRBD1 agrees at 9 bases. The CDR3 is 14 amino acids. V dropped 3 bases and J dropped 6; count of bases not matched to a gene: 7. The germline V gene encodes CDR1 SQVTM and CDR2 ANQGSEA. The CDR3 loop is CSVEGAGQGDTQYF. CDR3 nucleotide sequence: TGCAGCGTTGAGGGGGCCGGACAGGGGGATACGCAGTATTTT.

The chain combines TRBV7-6 with TRBJ2-5; TRBD2 aligns across 8 bases. The CDR3 has 16 residues. Unmatched junction bases numbered 14, after V lost 5 bases and J lost 6 bases. CDR1 is SGHVS, CDR2 FNYEAQ, per germline. The CDR3 region is CASSGRTAPGGQTQYF. CDR3 DNA: TGTGCCAGCAGCGGACGGACGGCTCCGGGGGGGCAGACCCAGTACTTC.

The chain joins TRBV6-5 to TRBJ2-1; D perhaps matches TRBD2 (5 bases). The CDR3 covers 12 residues. Germline loops: CDR1 MNHEY, CDR2 SVGAGI. V was shortened by 2 bases and J by 9 bases, with 8 bases between the two germline ends. For the CDR3, the DNA is TGTGCCAGCAGTTACCGGGGTGTTGAGCAGTTCTTC. This translates into CASSYRGVEQFF.

This clone came up a few times. The genes are TRBV5-6 and TRBJ1-4; D is ambiguous. The CDR3 has 12 amino acids. Germline CDR1 is SGHDT and CDR2 is YYEEEE. The V end lost 7 bases, the J end lost 4 bases, and 8 bases lay between the germline ends. CDR3 in DNA: TGTGCCAGCGGGCAGATTAATGAAAAACTGTTTTTT. This gives the protein CASGQINEKLFF.

This chain uses TRBV5-8 with TRBJ2-5; no clear D gene. TRBJ2-7 matches the DNA end more closely, so the J call is doubtful. The CDR3 covers 12 residues. The germline gives CDR1 SGHTS, CDR2 YDEGEE. CDR3 protein: CASSRHLYEQYF. The CDR3 coding sequence is TGTGCCAGCAGCCGCCACCTTTACGAGCAGTACTTC.

This clone has a single count. V usage is TRBV6-1 and J usage is TRBJ1-2; D not certain. V lost 5 bases and J 7 bases, leaving 11 bases between the germline ends. The CDR3 consists of 12 residues. The germline V gene has CDR1 MNHNS and CDR2 SASEGT. This CDR3 reads CASSYGAGGYTF. The CDR3 nucleotides are TGTGCCAGCAGTTATGGCGCAGGTGGCTACACCTTC.

The chain recombines TRBV2 with TRBJ2-7; 7 nucleotides agree with TRBD1. Germline values: CDR1 SNHLY, CDR2 FYNNEI. The CDR3 spans 15 residues. Trimming cost V 3 bases and J 3 bases; bases outside gene matches: 8. CDR3 loop: CASSDDQDRLYEQYF. CDR3 sequence (DNA): TGTGCCAGCAGTGATGATCAGGACAGGCTCTACGAGCAGTACTTC.

This chain uses TRBV5-1 with TRBJ2-3; D may be TRBD1 (5 bases). CDR1 SGHRS and CDR2 YFSETQ come from the germline V gene. With 1 base removed from V and 5 bases from J, the gap between germline ends came to 11 bases. The CDR3 totals 14 residues. The CDR3, as DNA: TGCGCCAGCAGCTTGTCGCCAGGGATAGATACGCAGTATTTT. Translated: CASSLSPGIDTQYF.

This sequence joins TRBV5-1 and TRBJ2-2, with TRBD1 matching 10 bases. The germline V gene has CDR1 SGHRS and CDR2 YFSETQ. V lost 4 bases to trimming and J lost 6 bases; unmatched junction nucleotides: 3. There are 14 residues in the CDR3. CDR3 nucleotide sequence: TGCGCCAGCAGCCCCGGGACAGGGGCCGGGGAGCTGTTTTTT. This translates into CASSPGTGAGELFF.

This clone was seen only once. The chain employs TRBV4-1 and TRBJ2-5, with no clear D. V lost 2 bases and J lost 1, with 11 bases in between. The CDR3 consists of 15 residues. The V gene's germline CDR1 is MGHRA and CDR2 YSYEKL. The CDR3 DNA follows: TGCGCCAGCAGCCAAACGCTAGGCTTCCAAGAGACCCAGTACTTC. Amino acids: CASSQTLGFQETQYF.

The chain joins TRBV19 to TRBJ2-1, with TRBD1 matching 10 bases. J lost 6 bases, V lost 5 bases, and 7 bases had no gene match. Germline CDR1 LNHDA, CDR2 SQIVND (reference sequence). This CDR3 has 15 residues. DNA of the CDR3: TGTGCCAGTAGTCTTTCCGGGACAGGGGTCAATGAGCAGTTCTTC. It is translated as CASSLSGTGVNEQFF.

This chain connects TRBV4-3 to TRBJ2-1; D unresolved. Deletions cut 4 bases from V and 7 bases from J, with 8 bases between. The germline gives CDR1 LGHNA, CDR2 YSLEER. The CDR3 runs to 12 residues. The CDR3 coding sequence is TGCGCCAGCAGCCGCACCACTAATGAGCAGTTCTTC. It encodes CASSRTTNEQFF.

This clone was seen once. V is TRBV19 and J is TRBJ1-5; TRBD1 matches at 9 bases. The J segment lost 4 bases and the V segment lost 4 bases, leaving 8 bases of the junction unmatched. Germline CDR1 is LNHDA and CDR2 is SQIVND (reference sequence). CDR3 length equals 16 residues. The CDR3 sequence: CASSTLDRGGNQPQHF. The CDR3 region has the DNA TGTGCCAGTAGTACGCTGGACAGGGGAGGGAATCAGCCCCAGCATTTT.

The J gene is TRBJ2-5, the V gene TRBV9; 8 bases fit TRBD2. Germline trimming cut 1 base from V and 5 bases from J; bases unmatched to any gene: 7. The CDR3 has 15 residues. From germline, CDR1 is SGDLS and CDR2 YYNGEE. CDR3 nucleotides: TGTGCCAGCAGCGTATTCTCGGGGGGGTGGGAGACCCAGTACTTC. This gives the protein CASSVFSGGWETQYF.

The gene calls are TRBV18 and TRBJ1-6; no definite D call. This CDR3 comprises 14 residues. CDR1 and CDR2 from the germline V gene are KGHSH and LQKENI. Trimming left V 2 bases short and J 6 bases short, with 8 bases between. The CDR3 loop reads CASSPSEVNSPLHF. CDR3 coding DNA: TGTGCCAGCTCACCATCAGAGGTTAATTCACCCCTCCACTTT. Together with reference TRBV18 and TRBJ1-6, the CDR3 gives the full variable domain: NAGVMQNPRHLVRRRGQEARLRCSPMKGHSHVYWYRQLPEEGLKFMVYLQKENIIDESGMPKERFSAEFPKEGPSILRIQQVVRGDSAAYFCASSPSEVNSPLHFGNGTRLTVT.